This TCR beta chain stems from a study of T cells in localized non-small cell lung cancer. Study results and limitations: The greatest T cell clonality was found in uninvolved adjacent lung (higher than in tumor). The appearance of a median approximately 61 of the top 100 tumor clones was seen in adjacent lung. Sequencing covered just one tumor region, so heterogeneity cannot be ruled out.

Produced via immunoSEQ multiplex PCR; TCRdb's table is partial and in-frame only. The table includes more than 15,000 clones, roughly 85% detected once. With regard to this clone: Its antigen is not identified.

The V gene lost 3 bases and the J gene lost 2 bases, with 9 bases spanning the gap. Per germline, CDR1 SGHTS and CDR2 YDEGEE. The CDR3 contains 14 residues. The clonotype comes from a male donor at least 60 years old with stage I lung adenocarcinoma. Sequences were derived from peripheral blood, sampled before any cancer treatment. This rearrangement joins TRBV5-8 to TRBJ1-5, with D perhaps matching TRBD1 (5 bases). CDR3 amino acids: CASSSQGGNQPQHF. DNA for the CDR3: TGTGCCAGCAGCTCCCAGGGAGGCAATCAGCCCCAGCATTTT.